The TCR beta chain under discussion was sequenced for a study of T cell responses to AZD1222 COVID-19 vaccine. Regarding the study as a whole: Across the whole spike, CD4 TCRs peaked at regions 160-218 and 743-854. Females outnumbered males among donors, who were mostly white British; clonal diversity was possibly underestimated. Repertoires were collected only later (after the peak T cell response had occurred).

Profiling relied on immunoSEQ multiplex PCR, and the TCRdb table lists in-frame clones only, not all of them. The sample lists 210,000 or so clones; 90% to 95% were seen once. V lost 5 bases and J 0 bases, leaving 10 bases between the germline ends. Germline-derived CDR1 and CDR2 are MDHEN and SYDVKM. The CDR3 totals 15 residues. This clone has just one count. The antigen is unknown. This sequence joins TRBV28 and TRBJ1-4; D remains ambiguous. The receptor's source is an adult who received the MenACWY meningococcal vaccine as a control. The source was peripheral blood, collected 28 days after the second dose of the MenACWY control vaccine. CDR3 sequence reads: CASSKRTATNEKLFF. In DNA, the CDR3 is TGTGCCAGCAGTAAAAGGACCGCAACTAATGAAAAACTGTTTTTT.